One sample yielded the 26 T cell receptor beta chains listed below, sequenced in a study of memory CD4+ T cells and cytomegalovirus serostatus. Here immunoSEQ multiplex PCR was the method, and the copy in TCRdb shows in-frame clones only, minus some. In the table there are just over 25,000 clones, roughly 76% of which are singletons. The sort gate was single viable CD3+CD4+CD8-CD45RO+ cells for memory CD4+ T cells. Material: memory CD4+ T cells from blood. The receptors shown here come from an adult in good health and CMV-seronegative.

This clone was observed a few times. The chain carries TRBV29-1 and TRBJ1-1, with TRBD1 as a possible D gene (5 bases). This CDR3 has 13 amino acids. Germline V CDR1 and CDR2: SQVTM, ANQGSEA. V was clipped by 7 bases and J by 3 bases, with 15 bases between them. The DNA of the CDR3 is TGCAGCGCTAGGGACCGACTAGACACTGAAGCTTTCTTT. This encodes CSARDRLDTEAFF.

This clone came up a few times. V gene TRBV7-6 combines with J gene TRBJ1-5; D gene uncertain. This CDR3 has 13 residues. Germline CDR1 is SGHVS and CDR2 is FNYEAQ. Trimming took off 0 bases at V and 1 base at J, with 1 base between the two ends. The CDR3 reads CASSLASNQPQHF. CDR3 nucleotide sequence: TGTGCCAGCAGCTTAGCCAGCAATCAGCCCCAGCATTTT. Full variable domain (missing parts from reference TRBV7-6 and TRBJ1-5): GAGVSQSPRYKVTKRGQDVALRCDPISGHVSLYWYRQALGQGPEFLTYFNYEAQQDKSGLPNDRFSAERPEGSISTLTIQRTEQRDSAMYRCASSLASNQPQHFGDGTRLSIL.

This clone was recorded once. The chain joins TRBV6-5 to TRBJ2-7; D remains ambiguous. Germline CDR1 and CDR2: MNHEY and SVGAGI. V was cut by 5 bases and J by 1 base, with 12 bases left in between. The CDR3 is 14 amino acids. The CDR3 region is CASSTIALSYEQYF. The CDR3 region has the DNA TGTGCCAGCAGTACCATCGCCCTATCCTACGAGCAGTACTTC.

The rearrangement links TRBV6-1 to TRBJ1-5; no reliable D call. CDR1 is MNHNS, CDR2 SASEGT, per germline. The CDR3 covers 15 residues. V was cut by 6 bases and J by 11 bases, with 23 bases left in between. CDR3 in amino acids: CASRTEGAGSLAQHF. In nucleotides, the CDR3 is TGTGCCAGCAGGACCGAGGGCGCCGGATCTTTAGCCCAGCATTTT.

This clone was counted a few times. The chain couples TRBV28 to TRBJ1-6; no clear D. The germline V gene encodes CDR1 MDHEN and CDR2 SYDVKM. Trimming took 1 base from V and 15 from J, leaving 13 bases between them. The CDR3 totals 13 residues. CDR3 amino acids: CASSLLRGRYLHF. For the CDR3, the DNA is TGTGCCAGCAGTTTATTGCGGGGAAGGTACCTCCACTTT.

Of note for this clone: Different DNA sequences within this sample yield the same CDR3. The gene calls are TRBV5-1 and TRBJ2-7, with a possible D match to TRBD1 (5 bases). Trimming removed 1 base from V and 4 bases from J, with 6 bases in between. This CDR3 spans 12 amino acids. Germline CDR1 SGHRS, CDR2 YFSETQ. As DNA, the CDR3 is TGCGCCAGCAGCTTGCAGGGATACGAGCAGTACTTC. This codes for CASSLQGYEQYF.

The V call is TRBV18, the J call TRBJ2-7, with D possibly being TRBD2 (5 bases). From germline, CDR1 is KGHSH and CDR2 LQKENI. Trimming removed 3 bases at V and 6 bases at J, with 12 bases between. This CDR3 contains 13 residues. CDR3 protein: CASSPASDSEQYF. The CDR3 coding sequence is TGTGCCAGCTCACCGGCATCGGACTCCGAGCAGTACTTC.

This chain uses TRBV7-2 with TRBJ2-6; TRBD1 aligns across 9 bases. Looked up from germline, CDR1 is SGHTA and CDR2 is FQGNSA. The V and J ends lost 5 bases and 1 base, in that order; junction bases with no gene match: 9. CDR3 size: 18 residues. For the CDR3, the DNA is TGTGCCAGCAGCACCAAACAGGGGGCCTCTTCTGGGGCCAACGTCCTGACTTTC. It yields the protein CASSTKQGASSGANVLTF.

The chain couples TRBV9 to TRBJ2-2, with 7 bases identical to TRBD2. V shed 0 bases and J 4 bases; nucleotides not matched to a gene: 3. The CDR3 is 15 amino acids. Germline-derived CDR1 and CDR2 are SGDLS and YYNGEE. The CDR3 bases are TGTGCCAGCAGCGTAGTACCGGGAGGCACCGGGGAGCTGTTTTTT. Translation: CASSVVPGGTGELFF. The full variable domain, its missing parts supplied by reference TRBV9 and TRBJ2-2, is DSGVTQTPKHLITATGQRVTLRCSPRSGDLSVYWYQQSLDQGLQFLIQYYNGEERAKGNILERFSAQQFPDLHSELNLSSLELGDSALYFCASSVVPGGTGELFFGEGSRLTVL.

This chain links TRBV14 with TRBJ2-7; perhaps TRBD2 as D (5 bases). V was clipped by 4 bases and J by 2 bases, with 24 bases between them. The CDR3 has 18 residues. The germline CDR1 and CDR2 sequences are SGHDN and FVKESK. The CDR3 reads CASSRRKSTFSSTYEQYF. In DNA, the CDR3 is TGTGCCAGCAGCCGGAGGAAGAGCACCTTTTCTTCCACCTACGAGCAGTACTTC.

V and J are TRBV4-1 and TRBJ1-4; the match to TRBD1 covers 7 bases. Trimming took 3 bases from V and 5 from J; bases not matched to a gene: 3. Germline V lookup: CDR1 MGHRA, CDR2 YSYEKL. The length of the CDR3 is 14 residues. CDR3 sequence reads: CASSHGTVNEKLFF. As DNA, the CDR3 is TGCGCCAGCAGCCATGGGACAGTAAATGAAAAACTGTTTTTT.

This clone was found a few times. This chain uses TRBV1 with TRBJ2-7; TRBD2 was called by the table and not checked on the DNA. TRBV1 is listed as a pseudogene. CDR3 length equals 18 residues. CDR3 amino acids: CTSRTLGLAGGLSYEQYF. The CDR3 coding sequence is TGCACCAGCAGGACCCTTGGGCTAGCGGGGGGCCTTTCCTACGAGCAGTACTTC.

The chain carries TRBV7-9 and TRBJ1-1; no reliable D call. V lost 4 bases and J 0 bases, leaving 6 bases between the germline ends. Germline loops: CDR1 SEHNR, CDR2 FQNEAQ (reference sequence). This CDR3 is built from 13 residues. For the CDR3, the DNA is TGTGCCAGCAGCTGGGCTTTGAACACTGAAGCTTTCTTT. Its protein is CASSWALNTEAFF.

CDR3 in amino acids: CASSFPKEGRYTF. The DNA for the CDR3 is TGCGCCAGCAGCTTTCCCAAGGAAGGACGCTACACCTTC. The genes are TRBV5-1 and TRBJ1-2; D is ambiguous. V was shortened by 2 bases and J by 9 bases, with 14 bases between the two germline ends. The CDR3 has 13 residues. Per germline, CDR1 SGHRS and CDR2 YFSETQ.

This clone was detected a few times. V and J are TRBV15 and TRBJ1-2; no clear D gene. The germline V gene encodes CDR1 LNHNV and CDR2 YYDKDF (reference sequence). The CDR3 runs 13 residues. V gave up 1 base and J gave up 2 bases, with 5 bases separating them. CDR3 bases: TGTGCCACCAGCAGAGTGGAGAACTATGGCTACACCTTC. Amino acid sequence: CATSRVENYGYTF.

The rearrangement links TRBV5-1 to TRBJ2-1; 11 bases map to TRBD2. The CDR3 consists of 15 residues. The germline gives CDR1 SGHRS, CDR2 YFSETQ. V lost 2 bases and J lost 6; bases outside the gene matches: 4. The CDR3 DNA sequence: TGCGCCAGCAGCTTTAGCGGGAGGGCCCTCAATGAGCAGTTCTTC. Its protein is CASSFSGRALNEQFF. The whole variable domain, remainder taken from reference TRBV5-1 and TRBJ2-1, is KAGVTQTPRYLIKTRGQQVTLSCSPISGHRSVSWYQQTPGQGLQFLFEYFSETQRNKGNFPGRFSGRQFSNSRSEMNVSTLELGDSALYLCASSFSGRALNEQFFGPGTRLTVL.

The gene calls are TRBV7-9 and TRBJ2-1, with 8 positions matching TRBD2. The CDR3 loop spans 17 amino acids. The germline CDR1 and CDR2 sequences are SEHNR and FQNEAQ (reference sequence). V lost 2 bases to trimming and J lost 2 bases; unmatched junction nucleotides: 8. CDR3 nucleotide sequence: TGTGCCAGCAGCTTATCGGTCGACGGGGGGGCCTACAATGAGCAGTTCTTC. It is translated as CASSLSVDGGAYNEQFF.

The rearrangement links TRBV19 to TRBJ2-5, with a tentative D call TRBD2 (5 bases). Germline loops: CDR1 LNHDA, CDR2 SQIVND (reference sequence). The CDR3 is 12 residues long. V was cut by 1 base and J by 5 bases, with 5 bases left in between. The CDR3 here is CASSIGGETQYF. The CDR3 DNA follows: TGTGCCAGTAGTATAGGAGGGGAGACCCAGTACTTC.

V and J are TRBV5-1 and TRBJ1-1; perhaps TRBD1 as D (6 bases). The CDR3 has 17 residues. V was trimmed by 2 bases and J by 0 bases, leaving 17 bases between them. The germline CDR1 and CDR2 sequences are SGHRS and YFSETQ. In DNA form, the CDR3 reads TGCGCCAGCAGCTTAAAACAGGGTACCCGTATGAACACTGAAGCTTTCTTT. Translation: CASSLKQGTRMNTEAFF.

The genes are TRBV7-9 and TRBJ1-1; the D gene is possibly TRBD1 (6 bases). The CDR3 is made up of 16 amino acids. Germline V gene sequence: CDR1 SEHNR, CDR2 FQNEAQ (reference sequence). Trimming removed 1 base from V and 0 bases from J, with 12 bases in between. As DNA, the CDR3 is TGTGCCAGCAGCTTAGATGGGACATTCATGAACACTGAAGCTTTCTTT. This gives the protein CASSLDGTFMNTEAFF.

The count of this clone is one. The chain recombines TRBV7-3 with TRBJ2-1, with TRBD1 identical over 9 bases. This CDR3 region has 15 residues. Per the germline V gene, CDR1 is SGHTA and CDR2 is FQGTGA. The J segment lost 6 bases and the V segment lost 2 bases, leaving 5 bases of the junction unmatched. In DNA, the CDR3 is TGTGCCAGCAGCTTATTGGGGACAGGGCTCAATGAGCAGTTCTTC. Translated, it gives CASSLLGTGLNEQFF.

The rearrangement joins TRBV29-1 to TRBJ2-1; D is unclear. The CDR3 loop spans 12 amino acids. V was cut by 4 bases and J by 3 bases, with 7 bases left in between. Germline CDR1 is SQVTM and CDR2 is ANQGSEA. DNA of the CDR3: TGCAGCGTTGCTGATGTCTACAATGAGCAGTTCTTC. It codes for CSVADVYNEQFF.

The rearrangement uses TRBV6-1 and TRBJ2-1; possibly TRBD1 for D (6 bases). CDR1 and CDR2 from the germline V gene are MNHNS and SASEGT. CDR3 length: 12 residues. V lost 3 bases, J lost 10 bases, and 10 bases lay in between. CDR3 residues: CASSETGTEQFF. For the CDR3, the DNA is TGTGCCAGCAGTGAGACCGGGACAGAGCAGTTCTTC.

The V gene is TRBV29-1, the J gene TRBJ1-2, with no clear D. The V end lost 4 bases, the J end lost 3 bases, and 9 bases lay between the germline ends. Germline V gives CDR1 SQVTM, CDR2 ANQGSEA. This CDR3 region has 12 residues. CDR3 protein: CSVGERDYGYTF. CDR3 coding DNA: TGCAGCGTTGGGGAGCGTGACTATGGCTACACCTTC.

This CDR3 is CASSQDTGTYEQYF. The CDR3 nucleotides read TGTGCCAGCAGCCAAGATACAGGGACCTACGAGCAGTACTTC. The V call is TRBV4-2, the J call TRBJ2-7, with D possibly TRBD1 on 6 matching bases. Looked up from germline, CDR1 is LGHNA and CDR2 is YNFKEQ. The V end was cut by 0 bases, the J end by 2 bases, with 8 bases between. The CDR3 is 14 residues long.

This clone occurred once. The genes are TRBV5-1 and TRBJ2-7, with a tentative D call TRBD1 (7 bases). Germline V gives CDR1 SGHRS, CDR2 YFSETQ. V lost 4 bases, J lost 4 bases, and 24 bases lay in between. The CDR3 loop spans 17 amino acids. The CDR3 protein is CASSNSIQTGRGYEQYF. The DNA for the CDR3 is TGCGCCAGCAGCAACTCAATTCAGACAGGGCGGGGATACGAGCAGTACTTC.